The 24 T cell receptor beta chains in this list originate from one sample, sequenced in a study of blood T cell repertoires in COVID-19. The assay was immunoSEQ multiplex PCR, and TCRdb's table has in-frame clones only and misses some. The sample records under 30,000 clones, approximately 89% being singletons. Material: peripheral blood. The receptors come from a man aged 50 to 59 with active COVID-19.

This clone was detected a few times. The rearrangement joins TRBV5-1 to TRBJ1-1; possibly TRBD1 for D (6 bases). CDR1 and CDR2 from the germline V gene are SGHRS and YFSETQ. With 0 bases removed from V and 3 bases from J, the gap between germline ends came to 6 bases. CDR3 length: 13 amino acids. CDR3 region: CASSLGQDTEAFF. CDR3 nucleotide sequence: TGCGCCAGCAGCTTGGGACAGGACACTGAAGCTTTCTTT.

This clone was counted a single time. The V gene is TRBV6-5, the J gene TRBJ1-3; weak D call: TRBD1 (5 bases). V was shortened by 6 bases and J by 0 bases, with 12 bases between the two germline ends. Per the germline V gene, CDR1 is MNHEY and CDR2 is SVGAGI. The CDR3 length is 15 residues. The CDR3 spells CASRATANSGNTIYF. The CDR3 nucleotides read TGTGCCAGCAGAGCGACAGCGAACTCTGGAAACACCATATATTTT.

V is TRBV19 and J is TRBJ2-6; unclear D gene. The CDR3 is 17 residues long. The V end lost 3 bases, the J end lost 0 bases, and 12 bases lay between the germline ends. Germline CDR1 LNHDA, CDR2 SQIVND (reference sequence). In DNA form, the CDR3 reads TGTGCCAGTAGTATCTCGGCAGCGTCCTCTGGGGCCAACGTCCTGACTTTC. This sequence encodes CASSISAASSGANVLTF.

The gene calls are TRBV27 and TRBJ1-2; no definite D call. Germline assignment: CDR1 MNHEY and CDR2 SMNVEV (reference sequence). The CDR3 covers 12 residues. V lost 6 bases, J lost 4 bases, and 9 bases lay in between. In nucleotides, the CDR3 is TGTGCCAGCAGGTCTGGAGGCTATGGCTACACCTTC. Translated: CASRSGGYGYTF.

A single count supports this clone. The chain uses TRBV3-1 (or the pseudogene TRBV3-2) and TRBJ1-5; TRBD1 matches 8 bases. This CDR3 contains 16 residues. Trimming at V came to 4 bases and at J to 2 bases, leaving 7 bases not matched to a gene. Germline V gene sequence: CDR1 LGHDT, CDR2 YNNKEL (reference sequence). The CDR3 reads CASSLSGQGRNQPQHF. The CDR3 DNA reads as TGTGCCAGCAGCCTCTCCGGACAGGGTCGCAATCAGCCCCAGCATTTT.

V gene TRBV18 combines with J gene TRBJ2-6; possibly TRBD1 for D (6 bases). The CDR3 consists of 16 residues. The germline V and J ends were trimmed by 3 bases and 5 bases, with 14 bases remaining between them. Germline V gives CDR1 KGHSH, CDR2 LQKENI. The CDR3 loop is CASSPTGVVWANVLTF. CDR3 sequence (DNA): TGTGCCAGCTCACCGACAGGCGTAGTTTGGGCCAACGTCCTGACTTTC. The entire variable domain, with the rest obtained from reference TRBV18 and TRBJ2-6, is as follows: NAGVMQNPRHLVRRRGQEARLRCSPMKGHSHVYWYRQLPEEGLKFMVYLQKENIIDESGMPKERFSAEFPKEGPSILRIQQVVRGDSAAYFCASSPTGVVWANVLTFGAGSRLTVL.

This chain joins TRBV25-1 and TRBJ2-1; D ambiguous. Between the trimmed V and J ends, which lost 2 bases and 4 bases, there was a span of 12 bases. Looked up from germline, CDR1 is MGHDK and CDR2 is SYGVNS. This CDR3 contains 15 residues. The CDR3 here is CASSEGVPRYNEQFF. In nucleotides, the CDR3 is TGTGCCAGCAGTGAAGGAGTCCCCAGATACAATGAGCAGTTCTTC.

The chain has TRBV7-2 and TRBJ2-5; 11 bases align to TRBD2. J lost 1 base, V lost 1 base, and 2 bases had no gene match. The germline V gene has CDR1 SGHTA and CDR2 FQGNSA. CDR3 length: 16 residues. As DNA, the CDR3 is TGTGCCAGCAGCTTAGGCCTAGCGGGGGGCCAAGAGACCCAGTACTTC. It yields the protein CASSLGLAGGQETQYF.

The gene calls are TRBV25-1 and TRBJ2-3, with D perhaps TRBD2 (6 bases). CDR1 and CDR2 (germline): MGHDK, SYGVNS. This CDR3 comprises 14 residues. V lost 10 bases and J 1 base, leaving 15 bases between the germline ends. The CDR3: CATAIAGRTDTQYF. Written as DNA, the CDR3 is TGTGCCACGGCCATCGCGGGGCGCACAGATACGCAGTATTTT.

CDR3 DNA sequence: TGTGCCAGCAGCTTATTTATGAGGTACCAAGAGACCCAGTACTTC. This encodes CASSLFMRYQETQYF. The chain joins TRBV7-2 to TRBJ2-5, with D hard to call. Per the germline V gene, CDR1 is SGHTA and CDR2 is FQGNSA. V was clipped by 2 bases and J by 0 bases, with 10 bases between them. CDR3 length: 15 residues.

This clone was detected once. The V call is TRBV30, the J call TRBJ2-1, with D possibly TRBD2 on 5 matching bases. V lost 2 bases and J 10 bases, leaving 9 bases between the germline ends. The CDR3 runs to 11 residues. In germline, CDR1 is GTSNPN, CDR2 SVGIG (reference sequence). The DNA for the CDR3 is TGTGCCTGGAGTCCGGGGTTCGAGCAGTTCTTC. Protein: CAWSPGFEQFF.

The V gene is TRBV19, the J gene TRBJ1-4; possibly TRBD1 for D (5 bases). V was cut by 3 bases and J by 3 bases, with 11 bases left in between. CDR1 is LNHDA and CDR2 is SQIVND in the germline V gene (reference sequence). There are 15 residues in the CDR3. This CDR3 is CASSMGGAPNEKLFF. CDR3 DNA: TGTGCCAGTAGTATGGGCGGGGCACCTAATGAAAAACTGTTTTTT.

The chain has TRBV7-3 and TRBJ2-5; TRBD2 agrees at 14 bases. The trim removed 5 bases at V and 5 bases at J, leaving 7 bases unmatched. This CDR3 is 16 amino acids long. CDR1 is SGHTA and CDR2 is FQGTGA in the germline V gene. The CDR3 spells CASSAGLAGVVETQYF. The CDR3 DNA is TGTGCCAGCAGCGCGGGACTAGCGGGGGTCGTGGAGACCCAGTACTTC.

The chain links TRBV24-1 to TRBJ2-7, with 11 bases that match TRBD1. From germline, CDR1 is KGHDR and CDR2 SFDVKD. The CDR3 has 16 residues. Germline trimming cut 2 bases from V and 5 bases from J; bases unmatched to any gene: 7. CDR3 in amino acids: CATSDSTGTGGHEQYF. The DNA of the CDR3 is TGTGCCACCAGTGATTCGACCGGGACAGGGGGACACGAGCAGTACTTC.

The chain couples TRBV28 to TRBJ1-5; 7 bases align to TRBD1. In germline, CDR1 is MDHEN, CDR2 SYDVKM. This CDR3 is 14 amino acids long. The V segment lost 4 bases and the J segment 2 bases; nucleotides outside the gene matches: 2. CDR3 protein: CASSYTGGNQPQHF. CDR3 nucleotides: TGTGCCAGCAGTTATACAGGGGGCAATCAGCCCCAGCATTTT.

This chain links TRBV6-5 with TRBJ2-7; 8 positions match TRBD1. The CDR3 totals 14 residues. V lost 6 bases and J lost 3; bases outside the gene matches: 7. Germline V gives CDR1 MNHEY, CDR2 SVGAGI. CDR3 sequence (DNA): TGTGCCAGCAGGATACAGGGGGTTATCTACGAGCAGTACTTC. It yields the protein CASRIQGVIYEQYF.

The chain recombines TRBV6-6 with TRBJ1-3; no definite D call. V was trimmed by 1 base and J by 4 bases, leaving 14 bases between them. Germline loops: CDR1 MNHNY, CDR2 SVGAGI (reference sequence). The length of the CDR3 is 16 residues. The CDR3 loop reads CASSYFVAGSGNTIYF. DNA for the CDR3: TGTGCCAGCAGTTACTTCGTCGCAGGCTCAGGAAACACCATATATTTT.

This chain links TRBV5-1 with TRBJ1-1; 9 bases fit TRBD1. CDR3 size: 14 residues. The V gene's germline CDR1 is SGHRS and CDR2 YFSETQ. The V and J ends lost 6 bases and 5 bases, in that order; junction bases with no gene match: 8. CDR3 protein: CASTLGQGTTEAFF. The CDR3 DNA reads TGCGCCAGCACCCTAGGACAGGGGACGACTGAAGCTTTCTTT.

The chain employs TRBV14 and TRBJ2-7; 8 nucleotides align to TRBD1. The CDR3 has 16 residues. CDR1 is SGHDN and CDR2 is FVKESK in the germline V gene. Trimming took 3 bases from V and 0 from J; bases not matched to a gene: 7. The CDR3 DNA follows: TGTGCCAGCAGCCATCTTGGGACAGGCCCCTCCTACGAGCAGTACTTC. This translates into CASSHLGTGPSYEQYF. Variable domain in full (rest from reference TRBV14 and TRBJ2-7): EAGVTQFPSHSVIEKGQTVTLRCDPISGHDNLYWYRRVMGKEIKFLLHFVKESKQDESGMPNNRFLAERTGGTYSTLKVQPAELEDSGVYFCASSHLGTGPSYEQYFGPGTRLTVT.

This clone was observed a single time. The rearrangement joins TRBV5-8 to TRBJ2-7; 9 nucleotides line up with TRBD2. CDR3 length: 15 amino acids. After removal of 4 bases from V and 4 bases from J, the junction contained 9 bases not matched to a gene. Germline V gene data show CDR1 as SGHTS and CDR2 as YDEGEE. The CDR3 coding sequence is TGTGCCAGCAGCCCCAGGACTAGCGCAAATTACGAGCAGTACTTC. It is translated as CASSPRTSANYEQYF.

J is TRBJ2-1 and V is TRBV30; TRBD1 matches at 7 bases. The CDR3 is 14 residues long. Germline values: CDR1 GTSNPN, CDR2 SVGIG (reference sequence). V dropped 0 bases and J dropped 6; count of bases not matched to a gene: 5. CDR3 sequence reads: CAWSVGQTFNEQFF. The DNA for the CDR3 is TGTGCCTGGAGTGTGGGACAGACGTTCAATGAGCAGTTCTTC.

The chain recombines TRBV6-5 with TRBJ2-5, with 8 bases matching TRBD1. Germline CDR1 reads MNHEY; CDR2 reads SVGAGI. Trimming at V came to 5 bases and at J to 4 bases, leaving 6 bases not matched to a gene. The CDR3 is 14 amino acids. CDR3 amino acids: CASSRTGLRETQYF. CDR3 nucleotide sequence: TGTGCCAGCAGTCGGACAGGGCTAAGAGAGACCCAGTACTTC.

The CDR3 spells CASSVVAGGTDTQYF. CDR3 in DNA: TGTGCCAGCAGCGTAGTCGCGGGGGGCACAGATACGCAGTATTTT. The rearrangement uses TRBV9 and TRBJ2-3; 7 nucleotides line up with TRBD2. This CDR3 is built from 15 residues. V was pared by 0 bases and J by 1 base, with 2 bases of the junction left unmatched. Germline CDR1 reads SGDLS; CDR2 reads YYNGEE.

The chain couples TRBV4-1 to TRBJ1-2; D is undetermined. Per the germline V gene, CDR1 is MGHRA and CDR2 is YSYEKL. Trimming shortened V by 6 bases and J by 2 bases, and 19 bases separated the two germline ends. CDR3 length: 16 amino acids. The DNA of the CDR3 is TGCGCCAGCAGGCATCAAGAGGGTCCCCCCAACTATGGCTACACCTTC. Its translation: CASRHQEGPPNYGYTF.